The source of this TCR beta chain is a study of cytomegalovirus exposure and HLA in healthy donors. Amplification used 60 Vbeta primers and 13 Jbeta primers. Original analysis: Unique TCR beta chains numbered around 80 million in a later analysis, with approximately 10 million shared. Method: immunoSEQ multiplex PCR; TCRdb's copy keeps in-frame clones and lacks some. V, J and clone size are those of that table, while D and trimming were read from the DNA. The sample lists around 100,000 clones, about 81% occurring once. V lost 5 bases, J lost 2 bases, and 16 bases lay in between. The CDR3 is 16 residues long. CDR1 SGHNT and CDR2 YENEEA come from the germline V gene.

Sequences were obtained from PBMCs. This chain connects TRBV11-3 to TRBJ2-1; a weak D match, TRBD2 (6 bases). The sequence was obtained from a man aged 18 to 30 in good health and CMV-seronegative. The CDR3 spells CASSTRSTSTYNEQFF. The CDR3 coding sequence is TGTGCCAGCAGCACGAGGTCCACTAGCACCTACAATGAGCAGTTCTTC.